This T cell receptor (beta chain) emerged from a study of blood T cell repertoires in COVID-19. Turning to the study itself: T cells, B-cell-depleted T cells, or PBMCs supplied cDNA or gDNA.

This CDR3 has 15 residues. Trimming at V came to 3 bases and at J to 5 bases, leaving 9 bases not matched to a gene. CDR1 is MNHNS and CDR2 is SASEGT in the germline V gene. Original methodology: Using reference gene primer amplification, nucleated cell counts were estimated. Here immunoSEQ multiplex PCR was the method, and the copy in TCRdb shows in-frame clones only, minus some. The D gene and trimming were derived from the DNA, and the V and J assignments and clone size from that table. The repertoire holds about 110,000 clones, about 91% seen once, with 6.5% to 7% in the top ten. Specimen: peripheral blood. The J gene is TRBJ1-2, the V gene TRBV6-1, with 7 bases lining up with TRBD1. This TCR was recovered from a man aged 50 to 60 with active or convalescent COVID-19. The CDR3 sequence is CASSEARGPGYGYTF. The DNA for the CDR3 is TGTGCCAGCAGTGAGGCTAGGGGGCCAGGGTATGGCTACACCTTC.